This T cell receptor beta chain was captured by sequencing in a study of monozygotic twins with cystic fibrosis. General study results and limits: Clonality was generally low (median around 0.009), higher in the most severe patients.

Generated by immunoSEQ multiplex PCR, the TCRdb table keeps only in-frame clones and is missing some. Here the sample spans some 33,000 clones, about nine tenths being singletons. Only one count was recorded for this clone. Its antigen is not known. This clonotype was sampled from a boy aged 2 to 9 with cystic fibrosis. The sequenced sample consisted of blood.

The CDR3 coding sequence is TGCGCCAGCAGCCAAGAGATAGTCTCGGGGCTTCCAGATACGCAGTATTTT. This encodes CASSQEIVSGLPDTQYF. J is TRBJ2-3 and V is TRBV4-1, with D perhaps TRBD1 or TRBD2 (5 bases each). Trimming removed 0 bases from V and 4 bases from J, with 17 bases in between. The germline gives CDR1 MGHRA, CDR2 YSYEKL. This CDR3 has 17 amino acids.